The clone carrying this T cell receptor beta chain came up once. This specimen belongs to a study of blood T cell repertoires in COVID-19. Individuals drawn from about two dozen US areas were about 18 to 95 years old. Donors were grouped by their self-reported clinical history. V was trimmed by 2 bases and J by 5 bases, leaving 16 bases between them. Germline V CDR1 and CDR2: KGHSH, LQKENI. CDR3 length: 17 residues. Per the original methods: Estimates of nucleated cell counts were drawn from the amplification of reference gene primers. Data came from immunoSEQ multiplex PCR; TCRdb stores just in-frame clones and leaves some out. V, J and clone size are taken as reported in that table, and D and trimming were inferred from the DNA itself. The sample lists about 220,000 clones; under 90% were seen once.

The chain employs TRBV18 and TRBJ1-6, with unresolved D. The clonotype originates from a woman aged 55-75 years who had recovered from COVID-19. Sequenced sample: PBMCs or T cells enriched from blood (not recorded which). CDR3 in amino acids: CASSPEQSRANNSPLHF. CDR3 coding DNA: TGTGCCAGCTCACCAGAACAGTCGCGGGCGAATAATTCACCCCTCCACTTT.